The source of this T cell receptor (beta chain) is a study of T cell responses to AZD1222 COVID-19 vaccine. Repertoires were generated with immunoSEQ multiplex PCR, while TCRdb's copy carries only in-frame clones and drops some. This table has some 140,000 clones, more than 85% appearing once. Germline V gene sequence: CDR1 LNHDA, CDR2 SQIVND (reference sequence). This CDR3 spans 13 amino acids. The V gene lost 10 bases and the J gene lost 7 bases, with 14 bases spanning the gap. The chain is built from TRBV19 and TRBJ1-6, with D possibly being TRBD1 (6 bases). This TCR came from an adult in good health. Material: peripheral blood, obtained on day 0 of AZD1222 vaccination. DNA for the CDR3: TGTGCCACCCCGGACAGACTAAATTCACCCCTCCACTTT. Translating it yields CATPDRLNSPLHF.